This T cell receptor beta chain was retrieved from a study of T cell responses to AZD1222 COVID-19 vaccine. Points from the study as a whole: Mapped onto spike, vaccine-associated CD4 TCRs spanned it and were dominant at 160-218 and 743-854.

The CDR3 has 13 amino acids. The ends were cut back, 6 bases at V and 4 bases at J, with 13 bases in the middle. Germline V lookup: CDR1 SGDLS, CDR2 YYNGEE. Clones were sequenced by immunoSEQ multiplex PCR, and TCRdb holds only the in-frame ones, with some missing. The repertoire holds roughly 30,000 clones, with 78% as singletons. Comments on this clone: Its antigen is still unknown.

Second-dose recipients at about 4 or about 12 weeks were treated as one pooled group. The sequencing used peripheral blood, collected 28 days after the second AZD1222 dose. The TCR originated in an adult who received the AZD1222 COVID-19 vaccine. The chain links TRBV9 to TRBJ2-5, with D tentatively TRBD1 (6 bases). CDR3 in amino acids: CASNGQSSETQYF. The CDR3 region has the DNA TGTGCCAGCAACGGACAGTCTTCAGAGACCCAGTACTTC.